This entry lists 13 T cell receptor beta chains sequenced from one sample in a study of cytomegalovirus exposure and HLA in healthy donors. PCR involved 60 Vbeta and 13 Jbeta primers. Profiled with immunoSEQ multiplex PCR; TCRdb holds only in-frame clones, not every one. Of 100,000 to 150,000 clones listed, 81% are singletons. Sequenced material: PBMCs. The origin of the receptors is a man aged 18 to 29 in good health and CMV-seropositive.

V usage is TRBV2 and J usage is TRBJ1-3, with unresolved D. Germline V lookup: CDR1 SNHLY, CDR2 FYNNEI. The CDR3 is made up of 17 amino acids. Trimming removed 0 bases from V and 0 bases from J, with 12 bases in between. CDR3 in amino acids: CASSEAGGSYSGNTIYF. The CDR3 DNA reads TGTGCCAGCAGTGAAGCGGGAGGGTCCTACTCTGGAAACACCATATATTTT.

The gene calls are TRBV6-6 and TRBJ2-7; D perhaps matches TRBD1 (6 bases). The V end lost 2 bases, the J end lost 6 bases, and 14 bases lay between the germline ends. The CDR3 covers 14 residues. Germline loops: CDR1 MNHNY, CDR2 SVGAGI (reference sequence). The CDR3 protein is CASSYLNRAREQYF. DNA of the CDR3: TGTGCCAGCAGTTACCTTAACAGGGCGCGCGAGCAGTACTTC.

The V and J genes are TRBV6-6 and TRBJ2-7, with D perhaps TRBD2 (6 bases). The CDR3 covers 14 residues. Per the germline V gene, CDR1 is MNHNY and CDR2 is SVGAGI (reference sequence). V dropped 5 bases and J dropped 1 base, with 12 bases sitting between them. The CDR3 reads CASSRGTGSYEQYF. The CDR3, as DNA: TGTGCCAGCAGTCGGGGGACCGGGTCCTACGAGCAGTACTTC.

This chain joins TRBV4-3 and TRBJ2-5; TRBD2 is a possible D gene (5 bases). The J call is uncertain, as TRBJ2-7 better fits the DNA end. The V gene's germline CDR1 is LGHNA and CDR2 YSLEER. The CDR3 is made up of 14 amino acids. The CDR3: CASSRGSSGYEQYF. The CDR3 nucleotides are TGCGCCAGCAGCCGAGGGTCTAGTGGCTACGAGCAGTACTTC.

V is TRBV27 and J is TRBJ2-7, with D perhaps TRBD1 (5 bases). This CDR3 has 14 residues. Trimming removed 5 bases from V and 4 bases from J, with 15 bases in between. From germline, CDR1 is MNHEY and CDR2 SMNVEV (reference sequence). The DNA for the CDR3 is TGTGCCAGCAGTAGACAGTACCCCGCTTACGAGCAGTACTTC. This encodes CASSRQYPAYEQYF.

The chain combines TRBV15 with TRBJ2-1; D uncertain. This CDR3 region has 17 residues. CDR1 is LNHNV and CDR2 is YYDKDF in the germline V gene (reference sequence). Trimming removed 1 base from V and 7 bases from J, with 20 bases in between. In DNA form, the CDR3 reads TGTGCCACCAGCAGAGTCTTATTAGACAATGATTTGAATGAGCAGTTCTTC. Amino acids: CATSRVLLDNDLNEQFF.

The chain joins TRBV7-9 to TRBJ1-2, with TRBD1 identical over 7 bases. In germline, CDR1 is SEHNR, CDR2 FQNEAQ (reference sequence). The CDR3 is made up of 13 amino acids. V shed 5 bases and J 7 bases; nucleotides not matched to a gene: 7. CDR3 DNA: TGTGCCAGCAGCCCAGACAGGGCGGGTGGCTACACCTTC. This encodes CASSPDRAGGYTF.

The chain has TRBV29-1 and TRBJ1-1; tentative D call: TRBD1 (6 bases). Germline values: CDR1 SQVTM, CDR2 ANQGSEA. This CDR3 has 16 amino acids. Trimming stripped 5 bases from V and 0 bases from J, with 19 bases between. CDR3 amino acids: CSVPKNRANMNTEAFF. The CDR3 nucleotides read TGCAGCGTTCCCAAAAACAGGGCCAATATGAACACTGAAGCTTTCTTT.

The chain links TRBV7-6 to TRBJ2-2; 7 bases line up with TRBD1. Trimming removed 4 bases from V and 2 bases from J; junction bases left unmatched: 7. This CDR3 spans 16 amino acids. Per the germline V gene, CDR1 is SGHVS and CDR2 is FNYEAQ. The CDR3 spells CASSSPDRFNTGELFF. CDR3 DNA sequence: TGTGCCAGCAGCTCCCCGGACAGGTTTAACACCGGGGAGCTGTTTTTT.

V and J are TRBV6-1 and TRBJ1-2, with 9 nucleotides matching TRBD1. V lost 4 bases to trimming and J lost 5 bases; unmatched junction nucleotides: 8. CDR3 size: 15 residues. CDR1 and CDR2 from the germline V gene are MNHNS and SASEGT. The CDR3 region has the DNA TGTGCCAGCAGTGCAAGAAGACAGGGGGTTTATGGCTACACCTTC. It encodes CASSARRQGVYGYTF.

The V and J genes are TRBV2 and TRBJ1-5; TRBD1 is a possible D gene (5 bases). The V gene's germline CDR1 is SNHLY and CDR2 FYNNEI. V gave up 5 bases and J gave up 7 bases, with 12 bases separating them. The CDR3 totals 13 residues. CDR3 in amino acids: CASSPGIWQPQHF. CDR3 nucleotides: TGTGCCAGCAGTCCAGGGATTTGGCAGCCCCAGCATTTT. Together with reference TRBV2 and TRBJ1-5, the CDR3 gives the full variable domain: EPEVTQTPSHQVTQMGQEVILRCVPISNHLYFYWYRQILGQKVEFLVSFYNNEISEKSEIFDDQFSVERPDGSNFTLKIRSTKLEDSAMYFCASSPGIWQPQHFGDGTRLSIL.

The chain joins TRBV2 to TRBJ2-5, with D maybe TRBD2 (7 bases). The germline V gene has CDR1 SNHLY and CDR2 FYNNEI. The CDR3 loop spans 15 amino acids. V was cut by 4 bases and J by 4 bases, with 16 bases left in between. The CDR3 nucleotides are TGTGCCAGCAGTGGTCGGGGGGCAAATCCAGAGACCCAGTACTTC. Protein product: CASSGRGANPETQYF.

This clone was seen a handful of times. V and J are TRBV27 and TRBJ1-5; D remains ambiguous. Trimming removed 2 bases at V and 0 bases at J, with 17 bases between. Germline V gene sequence: CDR1 MNHEY, CDR2 SMNVEV (reference sequence). CDR3 length: 18 residues. This CDR3 is CASSLVWGERDSNQPQHF. The CDR3 DNA is TGTGCCAGCAGTTTAGTTTGGGGAGAGAGGGATAGCAATCAGCCCCAGCATTTT.